This is a list of T cell receptor beta chains from one sample in a study of shared clonotypes between healthy human individuals. Measured with immunoSEQ multiplex PCR; TCRdb has only the in-frame clones, and not every one. Found here are around 580,000 clones, roughly 98% of them singletons; the top ten hold 0.3%. The material sequenced was naive CD8+ T cells sorted from blood. The receptors shown here come from a man between 25 and 39 years old in good health. Both conserved end residues are part of each CDR3. Each record gives: clone size, D gene, V gene, J gene, CDR3 DNA, CDR3 protein. A D gene is named only where the DNA matches it firmly. Size tells how often a clone was seen (once, few, many) or the class of an expanded clone, and some rows leave it out.

size: -
D: TRBD2
V: TRBV10-3
J: TRBJ2-5
DNA: TGCGCTAGCGGAGACCAAGAGACCCAGTACTTC
CDR3: CASGDQETQYF

size: once
D: -
V: TRBV29-1
J: TRBJ2-1
DNA: TGCAGCGTTGAAAGGGAAAGGGCCTACAATGAGCAGTTCTTC
CDR3: CSVERERAYNEQFF

size: -
D: TRBD1
V: TRBV7-8
J: TRBJ2-7
DNA: TGTGCCAGCAGCTCCCGGGACAGCTACGAGCAGTACTTC
CDR3: CASSSRDSYEQYF

size: -
D: -
V: TRBV27
J: TRBJ2-7
DNA: TGTGCCAGCAGTTCACATTCCTACGAGCAGTACTTC
CDR3: CASSSHSYEQYF

size: once
D: -
V: TRBV6-6
J: TRBJ2-7
DNA: TGTGCCAGCAGTTATTATGGGAGCCACGAGCAGTACTTC
CDR3: CASSYYGSHEQYF

size: -
D: -
V: TRBV5-5
J: TRBJ2-2
DNA: TGTGCCAGCAGCTTTTACGACACCGGGGAGCTGTTTTTT
CDR3: CASSFYDTGELFF

size: -
D: -
V: TRBV19
J: TRBJ2-7
DNA: TGTGCCAGTAGTATTAACCCAGGGTACGAGCAGTACTTC
CDR3: CASSINPGYEQYF

size: -
D: TRBD2
V: TRBV19
J: TRBJ2-3
DNA: TGTGCCAGTAGTAATTGGGCGACTAGCGACACAGATACGCAGTATTTT
CDR3: CASSNWATSDTDTQYF

size: -
D: TRBD2
V: TRBV5-6
J: TRBJ2-7
DNA: TGTGCCAGCAGCTTGACCCCACTAGCGGGAGTTTCCTACGAGCAGTACTTC
CDR3: CASSLTPLAGVSYEQYF

size: -
D: -
V: TRBV27
J: TRBJ2-1
DNA: TGTGCCAGCAGCAAAGGGAATCCCTCCTACAATGAGCAGTTCTTC
CDR3: CASSKGNPSYNEQFF

size: -
D: TRBD2
V: TRBV15
J: TRBJ2-4
DNA: TGTGCCACCAGCACTAGCGGGAGGGCCGGAAACATTCAGTACTTC
CDR3: CATSTSGRAGNIQYF

size: -
D: -
V: TRBV10-3
J: TRBJ2-6
DNA: TGTGCCATCAGTGCCAAGACCCCTGGGGCCAACGTCCTGACTTTC
CDR3: CAISAKTPGANVLTF

size: -
D: TRBD1
V: TRBV7-9
J: TRBJ2-5
DNA: TGTGCCAGCAGCGGTACCGGGACAGGGGTCGGGGAGACCCAGTACTTC
CDR3: CASSGTGTGVGETQYF

size: -
D: -
V: TRBV11-2
J: TRBJ2-3
DNA: TGTGCCAGCAGCTTAGAGAATACAGATACGCAGTATTTT
CDR3: CASSLENTDTQYF

size: -
D: -
V: TRBV4-3
J: TRBJ2-2
DNA: TGCGCCAGCAGCCATTCGGACTCTAACCCTACGAACACCGGGGAGCTGTTTTTT
CDR3: CASSHSDSNPTNTGELFF

size: -
D: TRBD2
V: TRBV7-2
J: TRBJ2-3
DNA: TGTGCCAGCAGCGCGGGACTAGCGGGAGTGGAAACAGATACGCAGTATTTT
CDR3: CASSAGLAGVETDTQYF